This entry concerns a single TCR beta chain. The data belong to a study of CD8 T cells in Susac syndrome. RNA, at about 0.5 to 1 ug, was reverse transcribed with random hexamers. The amplification used immunoSEQ multiplex PCR on TCR beta CDR3; it spanned 54 Vbeta and 13 Jbeta. Via MiXCR, TCRdb re-called the immunoSEQ multiplex PCR reads, giving one row per CDR3 protein. The profile covers approximately 150,000 distinct CDR3 sequences, with around 95% appearing a single time and about 0.11% taken by the ten largest. The CDR3 is 16 amino acids. From germline, CDR1 is SNHLY and CDR2 FYNNEI. V was clipped by 6 bases and J by 14 bases; unmatched bases: 16.

The TCR sequence derives from a human donor with multiple sclerosis. The gene calls are TRBV2 and TRBJ2-3; 14 bases align to TRBD2. Sequencing was performed on CD4+ T cells from PBMCs. The CDR3 reads CASSGPTSGGASVWYF. CDR3 coding DNA: TGTGCCAGCAGCGGACCGACTAGCGGGGGGGCCTCTGTCTGGTATTTT.